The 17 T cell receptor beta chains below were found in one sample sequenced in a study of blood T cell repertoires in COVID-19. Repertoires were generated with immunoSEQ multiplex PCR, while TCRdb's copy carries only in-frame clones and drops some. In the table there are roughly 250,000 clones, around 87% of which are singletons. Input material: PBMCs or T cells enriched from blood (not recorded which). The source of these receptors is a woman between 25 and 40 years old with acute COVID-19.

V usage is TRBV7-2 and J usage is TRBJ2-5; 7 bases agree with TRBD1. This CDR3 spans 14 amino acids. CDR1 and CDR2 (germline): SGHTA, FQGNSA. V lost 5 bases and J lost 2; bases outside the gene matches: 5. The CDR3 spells CASSPGTAQETQYF. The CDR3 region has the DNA TGTGCCAGCAGCCCCGGGACAGCACAAGAGACCCAGTACTTC.

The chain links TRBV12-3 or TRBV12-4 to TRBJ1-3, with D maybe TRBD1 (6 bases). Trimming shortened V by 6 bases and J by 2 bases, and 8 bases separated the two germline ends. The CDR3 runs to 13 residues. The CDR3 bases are TGTGCCAGCAGCCAGGGGACTGGAAACACCATATATTTT. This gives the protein CASSQGTGNTIYF.

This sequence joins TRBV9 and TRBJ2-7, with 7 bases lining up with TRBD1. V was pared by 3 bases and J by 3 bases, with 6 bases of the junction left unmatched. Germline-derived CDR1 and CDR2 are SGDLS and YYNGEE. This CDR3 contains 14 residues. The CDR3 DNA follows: TGTGCCAGCAGCGGGGGACAGTCGGGCTACGAGCAGTACTTC. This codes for CASSGGQSGYEQYF.

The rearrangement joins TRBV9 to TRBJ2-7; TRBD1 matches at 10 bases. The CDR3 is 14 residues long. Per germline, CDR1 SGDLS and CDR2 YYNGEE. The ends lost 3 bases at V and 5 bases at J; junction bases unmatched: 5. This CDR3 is CASSARDRGDEQYF. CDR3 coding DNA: TGTGCCAGCAGCGCCCGGGACAGGGGAGACGAGCAGTACTTC.

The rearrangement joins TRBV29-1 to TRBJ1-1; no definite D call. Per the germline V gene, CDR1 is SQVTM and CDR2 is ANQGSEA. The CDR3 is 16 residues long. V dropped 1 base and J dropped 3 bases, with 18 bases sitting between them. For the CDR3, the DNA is TGCAGCGTTGAAGGACCCGGTTGGATGACTGACACTGAAGCTTTCTTT. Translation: CSVEGPGWMTDTEAFF.

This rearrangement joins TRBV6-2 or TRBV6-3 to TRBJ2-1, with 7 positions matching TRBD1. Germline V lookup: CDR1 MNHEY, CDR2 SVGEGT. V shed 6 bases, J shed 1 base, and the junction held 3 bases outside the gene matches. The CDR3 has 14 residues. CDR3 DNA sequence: TGTGCCAGCAGCAGGGGACAGTCCTACAATGAGCAGTTCTTC. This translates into CASSRGQSYNEQFF.

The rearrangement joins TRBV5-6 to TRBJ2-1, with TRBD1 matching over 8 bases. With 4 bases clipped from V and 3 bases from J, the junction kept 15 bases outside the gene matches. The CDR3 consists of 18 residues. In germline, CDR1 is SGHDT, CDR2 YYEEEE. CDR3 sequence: CASSRYLDRAGDYNEQFF. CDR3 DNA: TGTGCCAGCAGCCGATACCTGGACAGGGCCGGGGACTACAATGAGCAGTTCTTC.

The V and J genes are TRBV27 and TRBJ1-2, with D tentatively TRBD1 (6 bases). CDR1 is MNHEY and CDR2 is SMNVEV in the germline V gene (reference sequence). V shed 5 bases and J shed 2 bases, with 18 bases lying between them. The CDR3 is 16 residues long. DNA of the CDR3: TGTGCCAGCAGTCAAACTCACCTTCAGGGGAACTATGGCTACACCTTC. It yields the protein CASSQTHLQGNYGYTF.

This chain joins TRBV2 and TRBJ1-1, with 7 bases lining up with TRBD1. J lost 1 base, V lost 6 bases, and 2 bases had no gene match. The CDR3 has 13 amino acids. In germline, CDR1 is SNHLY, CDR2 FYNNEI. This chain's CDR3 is CASRDRTNTEAFF. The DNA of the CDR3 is TGTGCCAGCAGGGACAGGACGAACACTGAAGCTTTCTTT. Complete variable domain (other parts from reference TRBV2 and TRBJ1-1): EPEVTQTPSHQVTQMGQEVILRCVPISNHLYFYWYRQILGQKVEFLVSFYNNEISEKSEIFDDQFSVERPDGSNFTLKIRSTKLEDSAMYFCASRDRTNTEAFFGQGTRLTVV.

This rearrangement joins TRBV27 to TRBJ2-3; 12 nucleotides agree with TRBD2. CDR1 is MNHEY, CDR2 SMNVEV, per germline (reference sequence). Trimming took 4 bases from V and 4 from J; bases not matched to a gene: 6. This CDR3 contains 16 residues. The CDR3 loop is CASSSGLAGRADTQYF. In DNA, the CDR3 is TGTGCCAGCAGTTCCGGACTAGCGGGACGAGCAGATACGCAGTATTTT.

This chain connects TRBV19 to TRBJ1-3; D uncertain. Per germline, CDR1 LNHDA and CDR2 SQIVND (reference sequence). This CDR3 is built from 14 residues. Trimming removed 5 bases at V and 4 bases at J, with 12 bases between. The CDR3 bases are TGTGCCAGTAGTTCAGGATTTGGGGGAAACACCATATATTTT. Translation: CASSSGFGGNTIYF.

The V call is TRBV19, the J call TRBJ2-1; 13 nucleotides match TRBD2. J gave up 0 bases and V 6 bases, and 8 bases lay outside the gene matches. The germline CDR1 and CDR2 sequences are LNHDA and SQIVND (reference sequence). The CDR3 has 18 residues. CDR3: CASRRLAGGQSSYNEQFF. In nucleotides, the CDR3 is TGTGCCAGTAGACGACTAGCGGGAGGTCAAAGCTCCTACAATGAGCAGTTCTTC.

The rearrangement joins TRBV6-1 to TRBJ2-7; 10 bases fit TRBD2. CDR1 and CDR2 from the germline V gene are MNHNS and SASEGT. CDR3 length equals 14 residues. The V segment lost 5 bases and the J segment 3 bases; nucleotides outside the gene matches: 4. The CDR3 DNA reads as TGTGCCAGCAGTTCTAGCGGGAGATTCTACGAGCAGTACTTC. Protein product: CASSSSGRFYEQYF.

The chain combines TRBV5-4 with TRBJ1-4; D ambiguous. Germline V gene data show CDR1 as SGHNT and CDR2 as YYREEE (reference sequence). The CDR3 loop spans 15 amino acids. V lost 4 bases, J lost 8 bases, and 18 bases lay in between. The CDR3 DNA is TGTGCCAGCAGCGAACCGGGAGCCGGTTGGGAAAAACTGTTTTTT. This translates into CASSEPGAGWEKLFF.

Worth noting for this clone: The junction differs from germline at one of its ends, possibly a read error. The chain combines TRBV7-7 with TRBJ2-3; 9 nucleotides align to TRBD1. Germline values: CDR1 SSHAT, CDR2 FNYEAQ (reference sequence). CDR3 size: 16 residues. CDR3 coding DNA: TGTGCTAGCAGAAACTACCGGGACAGGGCCACAGATACGCAGTATTTT. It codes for CASRNYRDRATDTQYF.

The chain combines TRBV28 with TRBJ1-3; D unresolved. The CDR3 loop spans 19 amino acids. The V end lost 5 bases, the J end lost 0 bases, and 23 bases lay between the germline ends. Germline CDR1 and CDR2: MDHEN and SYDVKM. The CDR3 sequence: CASSPPGQASLSSGNTIYF. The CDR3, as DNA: TGTGCCAGCAGTCCACCTGGGCAGGCCAGCTTAAGCTCTGGAAACACCATATATTTT.

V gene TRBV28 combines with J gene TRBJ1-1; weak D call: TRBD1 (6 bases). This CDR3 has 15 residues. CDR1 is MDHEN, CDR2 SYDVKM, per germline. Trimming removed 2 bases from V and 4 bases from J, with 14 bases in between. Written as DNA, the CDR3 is TGTGCCAGCAGTTTAGAGGGGACATCTAGCACTGAAGCTTTCTTT. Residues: CASSLEGTSSTEAFF.